A selection of T cell receptor beta chains follows, all from one sample in a study of blood T cells in healthy people across ages. TCRdb reprocessed the 5' RACE reads with MiXCR, giving one entry per CDR3 protein. The table records 730,000 or so distinct CDR3 sequences, more than 40% of them present only once. Specimen: blood. The receptor source for this set is a woman in her fifties or sixties in good health. Both conserved end residues are part of each CDR3. Each record gives: clone size, V gene, J gene, D gene, CDR3 protein, CDR3 DNA. A D gene is named only where the DNA matches it firmly. For some rows the clone size is stated as once, few or many, or as a class when expanded; others skip it.

>few|TRBV29-1|TRBJ1-1|TRBD1
CSETGGGNTEAFF
TGCAGCGAGACAGGGGGAGGGAACACTGAAGCTTTCTTT
>-|TRBV5-1|TRBJ1-5|TRBD1
CASSLDSGGGQPQHF
TGCGCCAGCAGCTTGGATTCAGGGGGGGGTCAGCCCCAGCATTTT
>-|TRBV5-1|TRBJ2-6|-
CASSLERTASSGANVLTF
TGCGCCAGCAGCTTGGAAAGGACAGCCAGCTCTGGGGCCAACGTCCTGACTTTC
>-|TRBV28|TRBJ1-1|TRBD1
CASTTRWQGVNTEAFF
TGTGCCAGCACCACGAGGTGGCAGGGGGTCAACACTGAAGCTTTCTTT
>-|TRBV4-3|TRBJ2-3|TRBD2
CASSLETSGVGSDTQYF
TGCGCCAGCAGCCTCGAGACTAGCGGAGTGGGGTCAGATACGCAGTATTTT
>-|TRBV5-1|TRBJ2-1|-
CASSLAVSKGGNEQFF
TGCGCCAGCAGCTTGGCCGTTTCGAAGGGGGGGAATGAGCAGTTCTTC
>-|TRBV27|TRBJ1-2|-
CASSPGTRGAYGYTF
TGTGCCAGCAGTCCCGGGACGAGAGGGGCGTATGGCTACACCTTC
>-|TRBV7-3|TRBJ2-7|TRBD2
CASSLYVTSGYNEQYF
TGTGCCAGCAGCTTATATGTGACTAGCGGGTACAATGAGCAGTACTTC
>-|TRBV28|TRBJ2-7|-
CASSFRPGEQYF
TGTGCCAGCAGTTTCCGGCCGGGCGAGCAGTACTTC
>-|TRBV20-1|TRBJ2-1|-
CSASPTFDEQFF
TGCAGTGCTAGCCCCACTTTCGATGAGCAGTTCTTC
>-|TRBV28|TRBJ2-1|-
CASSFPGPTNVEQFF
TGTGCCAGCAGTTTCCCCGGGCCCACTAATGTTGAGCAGTTCTTC
>few|TRBV6-1|TRBJ2-3|TRBD2
CACPRSGGTDTQYF
TGTGCCTGCCCTCGAAGCGGGGGCACAGATACGCAGTATTTT
>-|TRBV9|TRBJ2-7|-
CASGDRYYEQYF
TGTGCCAGCGGAGACCGGTACTACGAGCAGTACTTC
>once|TRBV20-1|TRBJ2-7|-
CSANRDETSEQYF
TGCAGTGCAAACCGGGACGAGACCAGCGAGCAGTACTTC
>-|TRBV6-1|TRBJ2-3|TRBD1
CASSRTKGQGKQYDTDTQYF
TGTGCCAGCAGCCGCACAAAAGGACAGGGTAAACAATACGACACAGATACGCAGTATTTT
>few|TRBV10-3|TRBJ1-2|-
CAIKGEGDYGYTF
TGTGCCATCAAGGGGGAGGGGGACTATGGCTACACCTTC
>few|TRBV3-1|TRBJ2-5|-
CASSQTQETQYF
TGTGCCAGCAGCCAGACCCAAGAGACCCAGTACTTC
>-|TRBV14|TRBJ2-7|-
CASSSVREHEQYF
TGTGCCAGCAGCTCCGTCCGGGAGCACGAGCAGTACTTC
>-|TRBV20-1|TRBJ2-7|TRBD2
CSARLATSGTDEQYF
TGCAGTGCTAGGCTGGCGACTAGCGGGACCGACGAGCAGTACTTC
>once|TRBV7-2|TRBJ2-5|TRBD1
CASSWDSSIQETQYF
TGTGCCAGCAGCTGGGACAGCTCAATCCAAGAGACCCAGTACTTC
>-|TRBV2|TRBJ2-2|TRBD2
CASSPTSGRSGELFF
TGTGCCAGCAGTCCAACTAGCGGGAGGTCCGGGGAGCTGTTTTTT
>once|TRBV7-3|TRBJ2-3|-
CASVRDDTQYF
TGTGCCAGTGTAAGGGATGATACGCAGTATTTT
>many|TRBV10-3|TRBJ1-5|TRBD1
CAISEVTGGLQPQHF
TGTGCCATCAGTGAGGTGACAGGGGGTTTGCAGCCCCAGCATTTT
>once|TRBV10-3|TRBJ1-5|-
CASGLGPQSSPQHF
TGTGCCAGTGGTTTGGGCCCCCAAAGCTCGCCCCAGCATTTT
>-|TRBV9|TRBJ2-5|-
CASSVSKEETQYF
TGTGCCAGCAGCGTATCAAAGGAAGAGACCCAGTACTTC
>few|TRBV7-3|TRBJ2-7|TRBD2
CASSGPEWTSGSGFSYEQYF
TGTGCCAGCAGCGGACCCGAGTGGACTAGCGGGAGCGGGTTTTCCTACGAGCAGTACTTC
>-|TRBV20-1|TRBJ1-2|-
CSARVDSFSYGYTF
TGCAGTGCTAGAGTGGACAGCTTCTCCTATGGCTACACCTTC
>many|TRBV12-3/TRBV12-4|TRBJ2-7|-
CASSLLTSGEQYF
TGTGCCAGCAGTTTACTGACCTCCGGGGAGCAGTACTTC